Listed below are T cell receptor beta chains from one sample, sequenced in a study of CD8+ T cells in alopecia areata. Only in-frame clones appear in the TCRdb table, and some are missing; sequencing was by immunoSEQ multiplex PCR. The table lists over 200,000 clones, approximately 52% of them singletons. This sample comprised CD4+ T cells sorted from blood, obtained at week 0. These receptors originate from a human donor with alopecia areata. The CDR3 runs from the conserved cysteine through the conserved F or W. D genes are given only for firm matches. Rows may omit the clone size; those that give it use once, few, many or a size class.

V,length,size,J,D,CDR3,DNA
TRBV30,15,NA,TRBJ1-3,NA,CAWGGPGVSGNTIYF,TGTGCCTGGGGGGGACCAGGAGTCTCTGGAAACACCATATATTTT
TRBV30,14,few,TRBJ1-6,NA,CAWSRWAGNSPLHF,TGTGCCTGGAGTAGGTGGGCAGGGAATTCACCCCTCCACTTT
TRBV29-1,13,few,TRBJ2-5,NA,CSVGTGYQETQYF,TGCAGCGTTGGTACGGGGTACCAAGAGACCCAGTACTTC
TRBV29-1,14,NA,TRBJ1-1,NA,CSVRLLRDNTEAFF,TGCAGCGTTCGCTTACTGCGGGATAACACTGAAGCTTTCTTT
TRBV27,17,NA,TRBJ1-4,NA,CASSPYPIYATNEKLFF,TGTGCCAGCAGTCCCTATCCCATATATGCAACTAATGAAAAACTGTTTTTT
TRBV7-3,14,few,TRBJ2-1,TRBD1,CASSLKGARNEQFF,TGTGCCAGCAGCTTAAAGGGGGCTCGGAATGAGCAGTTCTTC
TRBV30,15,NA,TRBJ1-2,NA,CAWSGEASPGYGYTF,TGTGCCTGGAGTGGGGAGGCGAGCCCTGGCTATGGCTACACCTTC
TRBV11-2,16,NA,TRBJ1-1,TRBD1,CASSLIPGQPTTEAFF,TGTGCCAGCAGCTTAATTCCGGGACAGCCGACCACTGAAGCTTTCTTT
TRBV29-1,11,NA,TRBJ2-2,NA,CSARYTGELFF,TGCAGCGCCCGCTACACCGGGGAGCTGTTTTTT
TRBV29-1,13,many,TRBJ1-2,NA,CSVVVGQPYGYTF,TGCAGCGTTGTCGTCGGACAGCCCTATGGCTACACCTTC